The 22 T cell receptor beta chains listed next were all sequenced from one sample in a study of T-cell memory formation after mild COVID-19. TCRdb fed the 5' RACE reads into MiXCR, producing one record per CDR3 protein. In the table there are over 350,000 distinct CDR3 sequences, approximately 15% of which are singletons. The source material was PBMCs or a T cell subset sorted from them (not recorded which). These receptors were collected from a young man who had mild COVID-19 (a few samples of this study predate the infection). Cell type and time point are not known.

This clonotype showed up just a few times. The V and J genes are TRBV9 and TRBJ1-1; 9 nucleotides align to TRBD1. Germline V gene data show CDR1 as SGDLS and CDR2 as YYNGEE. CDR3 length equals 17 residues. J lost 4 bases, V lost 4 bases, and 14 bases had no gene match. The CDR3 DNA is TGTGCCAGCAGCCCACCGACAGGGGGGACCGGGGGCACTGAAGCTTTCTTT. Translation: CASSPPTGGTGGTEAFF.

This clonotype was recorded a few times. The chain carries TRBV9 and TRBJ2-3; D might be TRBD1 or TRBD2, each matching 5 bases. The CDR3 runs to 15 residues. The germline gives CDR1 SGDLS, CDR2 YYNGEE. Trimming stripped 2 bases from V and 7 bases from J, with 17 bases between. DNA for the CDR3: TGTGCCAGCAGCGTGTTCCGGGACCTAGCACATACGCAGTATTTT. Protein: CASSVFRDLAHTQYF.

Only a few counts were recorded for this clonotype. V usage is TRBV3-1 and J usage is TRBJ2-4, with 14 nucleotides matching TRBD2. This CDR3 comprises 17 residues. CDR1 and CDR2 (germline): LGHDT, YNNKEL (reference sequence). V dropped 4 bases and J dropped 11; count of bases not matched to a gene: 13. In DNA form, the CDR3 reads TGTGCCAGCAGCCCGATACCCGGACTAGCGGGGGGAACGGTTCAGTACTTC. Translating gives CASSPIPGLAGGTVQYF. Based on the CDR3 plus reference TRBV3-1 and TRBJ2-4, the full variable domain is DTAVSQTPKYLVTQMGNDKSIKCEQNLGHDTMYWYKQDSKKFLKIMFSYNNKELIINETVPNRFSPKSPDKAHLNLHINSLELGDSAVYFCASSPIPGLAGGTVQYFGAGTRLSVL.

The chain carries TRBV19 and TRBJ2-2; weak D call: TRBD2 (6 bases). Germline lookup yields CDR1 LNHDA and CDR2 SQIVND (reference sequence). V shed 4 bases and J shed 3 bases, with 18 bases lying between them. CDR3 size: 17 residues. CDR3 amino acids: CASSSGTQSTYTGELFF. The CDR3, as DNA: TGTGCCAGTAGTAGCGGGACGCAGTCGACCTACACCGGGGAGCTGTTTTTT.

The sample holds a few counts of this clonotype. V usage is TRBV20-1 and J usage is TRBJ1-1, with D hard to call. The CDR3 has 14 residues. Trimming removed 5 bases at V and 4 bases at J, with 17 bases between. Germline CDR1 DFQATT, CDR2 SNEGSKA (reference sequence). CDR3 DNA sequence: TGCAGTGCTGTGGACCCCCAGAGACGCACTGAAGCTTTCTTT. Translated, it gives CSAVDPQRRTEAFF.

V is TRBV5-1 and J is TRBJ1-4; 11 bases align to TRBD1. The CDR3 totals 15 residues. Trimming at V came to 1 base and at J to 8 bases, leaving 4 bases not matched to a gene. Germline values: CDR1 SGHRS, CDR2 YFSETQ. The CDR3 protein is CASSLSGDRGEKLFF. The CDR3 bases are TGCGCCAGCAGCTTGTCGGGGGACAGGGGGGAAAAACTGTTTTTT.

This chain connects TRBV5-1 to TRBJ2-7; weak D call: TRBD2 (5 bases). The CDR3 totals 15 residues. CDR1 and CDR2 (germline): SGHRS, YFSETQ. V lost 4 bases to trimming and J lost 2 bases, with 16 bases between them. The CDR3 DNA follows: TGCGCCAGCAGCCCGTTTTATGGGAGAGCCTACGAGCAGTACTTC. This sequence encodes CASSPFYGRAYEQYF.

The chain links TRBV6-5 to TRBJ2-2, with D possibly matching TRBD2 (6 bases). Trimming pared 6 bases from V and 6 bases from J, leaving 14 bases between. The CDR3 contains 14 residues. The germline CDR1 and CDR2 sequences are MNHEY and SVGAGI. CDR3 amino acids: CASRGTPVPGELFF. CDR3 nucleotide sequence: TGTGCCAGCAGGGGGACTCCCGTCCCCGGGGAGCTGTTTTTT.

The chain combines TRBV7-9 with TRBJ1-2, with D unresolved. The CDR3 consists of 15 residues. V gave up 3 bases and J gave up 4 bases, with 15 bases separating them. Germline lookup yields CDR1 SEHNR and CDR2 FQNEAQ (reference sequence). For the CDR3, the DNA is TGTGCCAGCAGCTTGGTGGGTCTACCGGGCTATGGCTACACCTTC. The encoded protein is CASSLVGLPGYGYTF.

The chain recombines TRBV6-2 or TRBV6-3 with TRBJ1-5; D is ambiguous. The CDR3 covers 13 residues. CDR1 is MNHEY and CDR2 is SVGEGT in the germline V gene. V gave up 6 bases and J gave up 1 base, with 7 bases separating them. The DNA for the CDR3 is TGTGCCAGCAGGGAACTGAGCAATCAGCCCCAGCATTTT. Translation gives CASRELSNQPQHF.

The V call is TRBV4-2, the J call TRBJ1-3; D remains ambiguous. Germline assignment: CDR1 LGHNA and CDR2 YNFKEQ. V was cut by 1 base and J by 4 bases, with 17 bases left in between. The CDR3 spans 17 residues. The CDR3 loop is CASSQAPRGLFGNTIYF. The CDR3 coding sequence is TGTGCCAGCAGCCAAGCCCCCCGGGGTTTGTTCGGAAACACCATATATTTT.

The CDR3 region has the DNA TGCGCCAGCAGCCCGCTGGGGGGGAGGCAAGAGACCCAGTACTTC. Translating gives CASSPLGGRQETQYF. V and J are TRBV5-1 and TRBJ2-5, with TRBD2 matching 7 bases. The V segment lost 4 bases and the J segment 2 bases; nucleotides outside the gene matches: 8. This CDR3 contains 15 residues. Germline CDR1 is SGHRS and CDR2 is YFSETQ.

The V and J genes are TRBV6-5 and TRBJ2-1, with 9 nucleotides matching TRBD2. There are 14 residues in the CDR3. After removal of 2 bases from V and 15 bases from J, the junction contained 11 bases not matched to a gene. Germline assignment: CDR1 MNHEY and CDR2 SVGAGI. DNA of the CDR3: TGTGCCAGCAGTTACATCGCGGGGGGGCTTCCGACGTTCTTC. It yields the protein CASSYIAGGLPTFF.

This chain joins TRBV6-5 and TRBJ1-2; the D gene is possibly TRBD1 (6 bases). V shed 7 bases and J shed 3 bases, with 12 bases lying between them. CDR3 length: 13 amino acids. Per the germline V gene, CDR1 is MNHEY and CDR2 is SVGAGI. The CDR3 bases are TGTGCCAGCACCCCGACAGGCTACTATGGCTACACCTTC. Amino acids: CASTPTGYYGYTF.

The V gene is TRBV7-2, the J gene TRBJ1-5, with D possibly TRBD1 on 6 matching bases. Trimming removed 5 bases from V and 2 bases from J, with 22 bases in between. The CDR3 sequence is 18 residues long. CDR1 and CDR2 from the germline V gene are SGHTA and FQGNSA. The CDR3 region has the DNA TGTGCCAGCAGCCTCCAGGGGACCCTCAGATCGGGCAATCAGCCCCAGCATTTT. Protein product: CASSLQGTLRSGNQPQHF.

The chain uses TRBV7-9 and TRBJ2-6; D perhaps matches TRBD1 (6 bases). V lost 1 base and J lost 4, with 11 bases in between. Germline assignment: CDR1 SEHNR and CDR2 FQNEAQ (reference sequence). The CDR3 has 16 amino acids. CDR3 loop: CASSLVSGAGANVLTF. For the CDR3, the DNA is TGTGCCAGCAGCTTAGTGTCAGGGGCCGGGGCCAACGTCCTGACTTTC. Full variable domain (remainder filled in from reference TRBV7-9 and TRBJ2-6): DTGVSQNPRHKITKRGQNVTFRCDPISEHNRLYWYRQTLGQGPEFLTYFQNEAQLEKSRLLSDRFSAERPKGSFSTLEIQRTEQGDSAMYLCASSLVSGAGANVLTFGAGSRLTVL.

This sequence joins TRBV4-3 and TRBJ1-2, with D perhaps matching TRBD1 (5 bases). The CDR3 extends over 14 amino acids. The germline gives CDR1 LGHNA, CDR2 YSLEER. V dropped 3 bases and J dropped 6 bases, with 14 bases sitting between them. The CDR3 DNA reads as TGCGCCAGCAGCCAGGTTCAGGGAGGGAATGGCTACACCTTC. This gives the protein CASSQVQGGNGYTF.

This chain joins TRBV10-3 and TRBJ1-4; 7 positions agree with TRBD1. The length of the CDR3 is 15 residues. Germline CDR1 is ENHRY and CDR2 is SYGVKD. V lost 10 bases to trimming and J lost 0 bases; unmatched junction nucleotides: 8. The CDR3 nucleotides are TGTGCCACCAACCGTGGGACAGCAACTAATGAAAAACTGTTTTTT. The encoded protein is CATNRGTATNEKLFF.

This chain uses TRBV20-1 with TRBJ2-2; 9 nucleotides agree with TRBD1. Germline values: CDR1 DFQATT, CDR2 SNEGSKA (reference sequence). The CDR3 runs to 15 residues. J gave up 6 bases and V 6 bases, and 11 bases lay outside the gene matches. CDR3 protein: CSAGPGTGSPGELFF. As DNA, the CDR3 is TGCAGTGCGGGCCCCGGGACAGGGAGTCCCGGGGAGCTGTTTTTT.

This chain connects TRBV27 to TRBJ2-2; TRBD1 agrees at 9 bases. J was trimmed by 4 bases and V by 6 bases; bases with no gene match: 6. The length of the CDR3 is 15 residues. The germline V gene has CDR1 MNHEY and CDR2 SMNVEV (reference sequence). The CDR3 sequence is CASSRDRVFTGELFF. CDR3 coding DNA: TGTGCCAGCAGCCGGGACAGGGTATTCACCGGGGAGCTGTTTTTT.

The chain is built from TRBV10-3 and TRBJ1-1; D may be TRBD1 (6 bases). This CDR3 has 13 amino acids. The germline V gene encodes CDR1 ENHRY and CDR2 SYGVKD. V lost 10 bases to trimming and J lost 0 bases, with 12 bases between them. CDR3 DNA sequence: TGTGCCACGGCGGGACACCTGAACACTGAAGCTTTCTTT. It translates to CATAGHLNTEAFF.

This clonotype was found a few times. V gene TRBV7-9 combines with J gene TRBJ2-3; tentative D call: TRBD2 (6 bases). The CDR3 loop spans 11 amino acids. V was pared by 3 bases and J by 10 bases, with 8 bases between. Germline values: CDR1 SEHNR, CDR2 FQNEAQ (reference sequence). CDR3 in amino acids: CASSLTGAQYF. CDR3 nucleotides: TGTGCCAGCAGCTTGACGGGGGCGCAGTATTTT.